This T cell receptor beta chain was recovered during a study of regulatory T cells in long-lasting Graves disease. Time point noted: persistent/refractory GD, antithyroid drugs over 5 years with positive TRAb. PBMCs provided the RNA from which the TCR library was made. Building of the TCR beta libraries involved iRepertoire HTBI primers and Arm-PCR of CDR3 regions. TCRdb re-called the multiplex PCR reads through MiXCR, storing one row per CDR3 protein. The table has over 650,000 distinct CDR3 sequences, 30% seen once. V was clipped by 2 bases and J by 5 bases, with 7 bases between them. Germline values: CDR1 WNHNN, CDR2 SYGVQD (reference sequence). This CDR3 region has 14 residues.

The sample was peripheral blood mononuclear cells (PBMCs), taken when the disease was refractory, from a patient treated with antithyroid drugs. This TCR was recovered from a female donor with Graves disease. This chain links TRBV10-1 with TRBJ1-6; D gene ambiguous. CDR3 amino acids: CASSENGNNSPLHF. In nucleotides, the CDR3 is TGCGCCAGCAGTGAGAATGGGAATAATTCACCCCTCCACTTT.